These T cell receptor beta chains were read from a single sample in a study of read filtering for tumor transcriptome and immune sequencing. TCRdb passed the reads through MiXCR, listing each CDR3 protein once. This sample has about 46,000 distinct CDR3 sequences, with less than 20% found just once. The sequencing sample was made of a population of CD138-negative cells sorted from bone marrow. The receptors derive from a donor over 35 with multiple myeloma. Each CDR3 is given with its conserved first and last residue. The order of the fields is D gene, J gene, clone size, V gene, CDR3 DNA, CDR3 protein. D genes are given only for firm matches. Clone size appears in some rows only: once, few, many, or a class for an expanded clone.

>TRBD2|TRBJ2-3|many|TRBV6-4
TGTGCCAGCAGTGTGAGCGGGAGGGGAGATACGCAGTATTTT
CASSVSGRGDTQYF
>TRBD1|TRBJ2-4|many|TRBV20-1
TGCAGTGCTGTCCCCAGGGGGTTAGGCGAAAACATTCAGTACTTC
CSAVPRGLGENIQYF
>TRBD1|TRBJ2-7|many|TRBV5-1
TGCGCCAGCAGCGACCCGACAGGGAGCTCCTACGAGCAGTACTTC
CASSDPTGSSYEQYF
>NA|TRBJ1-1|many|TRBV29-1
TGCAGCGTTGAAGGCCGGGGACACTTGAACACTGAAGCTTTCTTT
CSVEGRGHLNTEAFF
>NA|TRBJ2-1|once|TRBV24-1
TGTGCCACCAGTGATCTTGACACGGGCACCTACAATGAGCAGTTCTTC
CATSDLDTGTYNEQFF
>NA|TRBJ2-1|few|TRBV6-2/TRBV6-3
TGTGCCAGCAGAGCGTTGGTTACCTACAATGAGCAGTTCTTC
CASRALVTYNEQFF
>NA|TRBJ2-2|NA|TRBV5-5
TGTGCCAGCAGCTTAGAACCAGGGAGCACCGGGGAGCTGTTTTTT
CASSLEPGSTGELFF
>NA|TRBJ1-1|NA|TRBV10-3
TGTGCCATCCGCGGACAGTTGGAAACTGGAGCTCTCTTT
CAIRGQLETGALF
>NA|TRBJ1-4|many|TRBV6-6
TGTGCCAGCAGTTCGGAGGAGAAGGGCCGCGAAAAACTGTTTTTT
CASSSEEKGREKLFF
>NA|TRBJ2-5|many|TRBV29-1
TGCAGCGTAGACGACAACCGACAAGGGACCCAGTACTTC
CSVDDNRQGTQYF
>NA|TRBJ2-6|few|TRBV3-1
TGTGCCAGCAGCTCCTGGTGGTTGGGGACAAGATTCTCTGGGGCCAACGTCCTGACTTTC
CASSSWWLGTRFSGANVLTF
>TRBD2|TRBJ2-1|few|TRBV9
TGTGCCAGCAGCGCGGAGGTAGCGGGAGTTGATGAGCAGTTCTTC
CASSAEVAGVDEQFF
>NA|TRBJ2-3|many|TRBV7-6
TGTGCCAGCACCCGGGGAGGAGGCACAGATACGCAGTATTTT
CASTRGGGTDTQYF
>NA|TRBJ2-7|many|TRBV7-6
TGTGCCAGCAGCCCCGAGGTGGGAGAGTCCCCCTACGAGCAGTACTTC
CASSPEVGESPYEQYF
>NA|TRBJ2-2|few|TRBV4-1
TGCGCCAGCAGCCAAGATCTGTCTGGAACCCGGGAGCTGTTTTTT
CASSQDLSGTRELFF
>NA|TRBJ2-1|NA|TRBV15
TGTGCCACCAGCAGAGATAGGACCGGCTCCTACAATGAGCAGTTCTTC
CATSRDRTGSYNEQFF